The sequence of this TCR beta chain was determined in a study of low-dose radiotherapy and immunotherapy resistance in tumors. Study at large: The authors gave intravenous cyclophosphamide 200 mg/m2 every two weeks, one day before radiation and immunotherapy.

Primers targeting TRAV and TRBV primed first-strand cDNA, covering alpha and beta chains. With a constant-region primer and a V-primer adapter, TCRs were subjected to 20 to 25 PCR cycles of amplification. TCRdb analysed the reads with MiXCR anew, one entry per CDR3 protein. The table has around 68,000 distinct CDR3 sequences, less than 30% seen once. Time point given: before trial treatment. The starting material was PBMCs, obtained before treatment. The TCR originated in a male donor with rectosigmoid adenocarcinoma.

CDR3 nucleotide sequence: TGTGCCAGCAGCTTGGGACTAGCCGGTGAGCAGTTCTTC. It specifies CASSLGLAGEQFF. V gene TRBV7-6 combines with J gene TRBJ2-1; 9 bases are a match to TRBD2. The junction had 3 bases not matched to a gene; V was cut back by 3 bases and J by 9 bases. CDR3 length: 13 residues. CDR1 SGHVS and CDR2 FNYEAQ come from the germline V gene. The variable domain in full, completed from reference TRBV7-6 and TRBJ2-1, reads GAGVSQSPRYKVTKRGQDVALRCDPISGHVSLYWYRQALGQGPEFLTYFNYEAQQDKSGLPNDRFSAERPEGSISTLTIQRTEQRDSAMYRCASSLGLAGEQFFGPGTRLTVL.